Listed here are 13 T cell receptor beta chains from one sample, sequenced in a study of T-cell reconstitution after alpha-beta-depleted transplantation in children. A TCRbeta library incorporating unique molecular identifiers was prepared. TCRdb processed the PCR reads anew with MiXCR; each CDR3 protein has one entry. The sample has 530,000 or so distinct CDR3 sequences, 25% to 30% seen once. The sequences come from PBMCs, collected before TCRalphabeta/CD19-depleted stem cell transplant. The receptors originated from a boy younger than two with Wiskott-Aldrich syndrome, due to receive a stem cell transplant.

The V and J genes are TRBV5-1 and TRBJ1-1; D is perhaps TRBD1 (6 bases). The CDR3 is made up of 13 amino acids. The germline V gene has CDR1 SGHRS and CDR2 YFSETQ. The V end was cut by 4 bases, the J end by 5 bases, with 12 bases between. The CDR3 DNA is TGCGCCAGCAGCGCAGACAGGATAACTGAAGCTTTCTTT. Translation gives CASSADRITEAFF.

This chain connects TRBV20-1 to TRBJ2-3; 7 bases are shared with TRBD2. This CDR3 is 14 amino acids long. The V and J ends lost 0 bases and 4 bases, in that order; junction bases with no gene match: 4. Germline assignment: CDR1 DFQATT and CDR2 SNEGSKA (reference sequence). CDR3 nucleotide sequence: TGCAGTGCTAGAGATATGGGAGGGCCAGATACGCAGTATTTT. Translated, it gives CSARDMGGPDTQYF.

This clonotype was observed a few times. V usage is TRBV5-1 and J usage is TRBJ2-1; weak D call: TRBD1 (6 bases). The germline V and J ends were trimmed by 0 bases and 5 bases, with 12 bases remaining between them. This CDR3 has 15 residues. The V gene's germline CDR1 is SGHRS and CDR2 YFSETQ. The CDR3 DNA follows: TGCGCCAGCAGCTTGGCACAGGGTGTCAACAATGAGCAGTTCTTC. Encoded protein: CASSLAQGVNNEQFF. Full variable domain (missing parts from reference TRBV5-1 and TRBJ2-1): KAGVTQTPRYLIKTRGQQVTLSCSPISGHRSVSWYQQTPGQGLQFLFEYFSETQRNKGNFPGRFSGRQFSNSRSEMNVSTLELGDSALYLCASSLAQGVNNEQFFGPGTRLTVL.

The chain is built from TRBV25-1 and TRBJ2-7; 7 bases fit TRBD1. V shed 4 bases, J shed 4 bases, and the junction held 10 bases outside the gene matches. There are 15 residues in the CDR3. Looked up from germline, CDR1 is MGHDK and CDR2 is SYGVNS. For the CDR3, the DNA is TGTGCCAGCAGTGCTACAGGGGATCCGATATACGAGCAGTACTTC. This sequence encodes CASSATGDPIYEQYF.

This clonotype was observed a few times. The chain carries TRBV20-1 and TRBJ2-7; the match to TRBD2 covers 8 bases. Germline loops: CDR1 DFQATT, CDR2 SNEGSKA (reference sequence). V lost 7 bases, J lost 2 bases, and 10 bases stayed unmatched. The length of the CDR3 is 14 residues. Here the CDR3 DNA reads TGCAGTGGGGAGGGCGGGAGGCCGCCCTACGAGCAGTACTTC. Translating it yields CSGEGGRPPYEQYF.

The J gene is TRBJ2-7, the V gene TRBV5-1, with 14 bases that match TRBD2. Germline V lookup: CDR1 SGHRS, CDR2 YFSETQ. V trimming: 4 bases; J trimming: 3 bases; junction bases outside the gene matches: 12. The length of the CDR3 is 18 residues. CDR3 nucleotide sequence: TGCGCCAGCAGCCCCCCTAGGACTAGCGGGAGGATAAGCTACGAGCAGTACTTC. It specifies CASSPPRTSGRISYEQYF.

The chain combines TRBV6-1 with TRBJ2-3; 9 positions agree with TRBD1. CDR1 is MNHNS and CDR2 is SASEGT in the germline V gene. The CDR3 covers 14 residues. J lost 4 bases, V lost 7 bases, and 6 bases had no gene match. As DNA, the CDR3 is TGTGCCAGCACTCGGGACAGGGAGGCAGATACGCAGTATTTT. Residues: CASTRDREADTQYF.

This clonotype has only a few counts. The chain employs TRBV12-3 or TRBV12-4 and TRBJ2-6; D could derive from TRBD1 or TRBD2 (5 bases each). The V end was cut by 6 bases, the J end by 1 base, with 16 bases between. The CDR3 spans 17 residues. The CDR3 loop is CASRGSGGASGANVLTF. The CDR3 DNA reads TGTGCCAGCAGAGGTAGTGGGGGAGCTTCTGGGGCCAACGTCCTGACTTTC.

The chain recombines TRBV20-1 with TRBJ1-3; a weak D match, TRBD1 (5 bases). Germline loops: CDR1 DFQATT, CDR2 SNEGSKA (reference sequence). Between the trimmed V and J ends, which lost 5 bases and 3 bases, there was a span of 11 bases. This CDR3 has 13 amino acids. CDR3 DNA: TGCAGTGCTTCTCAGGGAAGTGGAAACACCATATATTTT. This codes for CSASQGSGNTIYF.

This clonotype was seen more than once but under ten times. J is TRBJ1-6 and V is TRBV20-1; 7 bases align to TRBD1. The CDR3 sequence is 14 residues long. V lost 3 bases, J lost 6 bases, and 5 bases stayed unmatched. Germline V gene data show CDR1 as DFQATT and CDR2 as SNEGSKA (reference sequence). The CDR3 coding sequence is TGCAGTGCTAGCTCAGGGGGTATTAATTCACCCCTCCACTTT. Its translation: CSASSGGINSPLHF.

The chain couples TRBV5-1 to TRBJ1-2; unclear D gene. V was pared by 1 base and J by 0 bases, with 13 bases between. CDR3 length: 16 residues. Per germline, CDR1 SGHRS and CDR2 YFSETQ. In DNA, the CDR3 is TGCGCCAGCAGCTTGAAATCGACCGGAGCTAACTATGGCTACACCTTC. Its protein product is CASSLKSTGANYGYTF. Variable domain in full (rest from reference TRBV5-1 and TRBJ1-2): KAGVTQTPRYLIKTRGQQVTLSCSPISGHRSVSWYQQTPGQGLQFLFEYFSETQRNKGNFPGRFSGRQFSNSRSEMNVSTLELGDSALYLCASSLKSTGANYGYTFGSGTRLTVV.

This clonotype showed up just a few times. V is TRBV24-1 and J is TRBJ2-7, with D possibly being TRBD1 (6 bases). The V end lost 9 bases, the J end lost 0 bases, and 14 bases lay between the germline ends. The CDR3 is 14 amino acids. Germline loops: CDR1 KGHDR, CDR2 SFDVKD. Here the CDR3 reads CATGGRGASYEQYF. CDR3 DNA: TGTGCCACCGGGGGCAGGGGCGCCTCCTACGAGCAGTACTTC.

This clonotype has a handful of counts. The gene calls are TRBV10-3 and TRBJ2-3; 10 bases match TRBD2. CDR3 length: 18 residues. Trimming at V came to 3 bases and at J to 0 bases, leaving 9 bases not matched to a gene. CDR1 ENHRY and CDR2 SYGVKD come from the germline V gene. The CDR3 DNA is TGTGCCATCAGTGAACCCCAAGGACTAGCGGCTAGCACAGATACGCAGTATTTT. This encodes CAISEPQGLAASTDTQYF.